This TCR beta chain comes out of a study of shared clonotypes between healthy human individuals. Study-wide points: Only blood was sampled; tissue repertoires likely differ. Of the naive CD4 clonotypes, 4% to 5% were shared across a handful of donors. Sequencing depth was predicted to influence how clonotypes are shared among donors.

With regard to this clone: Its specificity is unknown.

Each cell subset's genomic DNA was divided evenly among several immunoSEQ plates. Sequencing was performed with immunoSEQ multiplex PCR; in TCRdb, only in-frame clones are kept and a portion is missing. This sample yields roughly 2,000,000 clones, of which just under 95% are seen a single time; less than 1.5% belongs to the top ten. Naive-designated CD8 cells lacked CD45RO, were positively enriched for CCR7, and omitted terminally differentiated effector memory CD45RA+ cells. The V segment lost 7 bases and the J segment 8 bases; nucleotides outside the gene matches: 8. There are 13 residues in the CDR3. The germline gives CDR1 SQVTM, CDR2 ANQGSEA.

The chain couples TRBV29-1 to TRBJ2-1; 10 positions match TRBD2. This TCR was sampled from a man between 18 and 35 years old in good health. The sequenced material came from naive CD8+ T cells sorted from blood. CDR3 sequence reads: CSAQGLADYEQFF. The CDR3 region has the DNA TGCAGCGCTCAAGGACTAGCGGATTATGAGCAGTTCTTC.